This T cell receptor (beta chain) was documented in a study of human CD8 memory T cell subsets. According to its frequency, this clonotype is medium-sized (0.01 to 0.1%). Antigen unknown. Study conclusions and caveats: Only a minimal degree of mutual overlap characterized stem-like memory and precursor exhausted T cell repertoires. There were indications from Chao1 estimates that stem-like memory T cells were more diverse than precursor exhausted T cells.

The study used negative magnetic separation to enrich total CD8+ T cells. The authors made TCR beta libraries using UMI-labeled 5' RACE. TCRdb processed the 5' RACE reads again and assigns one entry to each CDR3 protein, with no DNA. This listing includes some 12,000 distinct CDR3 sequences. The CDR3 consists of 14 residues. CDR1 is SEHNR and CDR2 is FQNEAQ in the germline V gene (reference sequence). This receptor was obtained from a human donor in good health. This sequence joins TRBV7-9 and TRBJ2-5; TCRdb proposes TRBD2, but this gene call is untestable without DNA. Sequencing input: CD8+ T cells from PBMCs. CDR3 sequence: CASNPEEGGETQYF.